The clone carrying this TCR beta chain was seen just once. Its antigen is unidentified. Oncomine TCR Beta short-read sequencing was applied to DNA from cultured CD4+ T cells. Genomic DNA was extracted from cultured CD4+ T cells. MiXCR, run by TCRdb on the PCR reads, gives a single entry per CDR3 protein. The sample shows thousands of distinct CDR3 sequences, under 55% of them seen only once. The sample originates from a study of vaccination and CD4 T cells after COVID-19. Study-level information: Two doses of either BNT162b2 or mRNA-1273 vaccine were given to participants. The peptides that stimulated the cells were overlapping spike peptides from SARS-CoV-2, HCoV-NL63, HCoV-OC43 and HCoV-229E.

Germline CDR1 reads MNHEY; CDR2 reads SVGAGI. V lost 1 base and J lost 8, with 14 bases in between. The CDR3 runs to 14 residues. Treatment meaning: roughly 10-day PBMC culture with coronavirus spike peptide pools or control peptides (ViraFEST assay). It was before the COVID-19 pandemic (2011-2018) that the unexposed donor's CD4+ T cells were collected. Testing used SARS-CoV-2 S/N and four cold-coronavirus spikes on unexposed-donor CD4+ T cells, cells permitting. The chain joins TRBV6-5 to TRBJ1-2, with D possibly TRBD1 on 5 matching bases. The clonotype originates from a human donor in good health. Sequencing used CD4+ T cells from blood, cultured in vitro. CDR3 DNA sequence: TGTGCCAGCAGTTACTTCTCGGGGGTGGAGGGCTACACCTTC. Translating gives CASSYFSGVEGYTF.